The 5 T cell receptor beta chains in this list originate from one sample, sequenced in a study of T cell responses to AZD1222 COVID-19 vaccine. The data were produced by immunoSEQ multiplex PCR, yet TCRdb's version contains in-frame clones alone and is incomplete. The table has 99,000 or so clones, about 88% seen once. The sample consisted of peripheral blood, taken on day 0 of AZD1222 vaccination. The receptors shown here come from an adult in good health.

CDR3 sequence reads: CASSRDRTMNTEAFF. The CDR3 DNA sequence: TGTGCCAGCAGCCGGGACAGAACCATGAACACTGAAGCTTTCTTT. This rearrangement joins TRBV7-2 to TRBJ1-1, with 7 bases fitting TRBD1. V lost 5 bases, J lost 0 bases, and 6 bases stayed unmatched. Germline loops: CDR1 SGHTA, CDR2 FQGNSA. The CDR3 runs 15 residues.

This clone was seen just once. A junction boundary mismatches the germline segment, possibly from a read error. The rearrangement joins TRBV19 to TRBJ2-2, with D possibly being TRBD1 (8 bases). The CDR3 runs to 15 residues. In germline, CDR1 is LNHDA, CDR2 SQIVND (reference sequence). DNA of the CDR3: TGTGCCAGTTGGGGGGGACAGGCGAACCCCGGGGAGCTGTTTTTT. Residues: CASWGGQANPGELFF.

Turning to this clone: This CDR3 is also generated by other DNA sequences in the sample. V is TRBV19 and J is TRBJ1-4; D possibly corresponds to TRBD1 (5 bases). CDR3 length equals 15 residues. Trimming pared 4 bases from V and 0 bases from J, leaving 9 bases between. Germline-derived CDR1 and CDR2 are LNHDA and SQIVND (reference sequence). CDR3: CASSTGTATNEKLFF. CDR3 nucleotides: TGTGCCAGTAGTACTGGGACCGCAACTAATGAAAAACTGTTTTTT. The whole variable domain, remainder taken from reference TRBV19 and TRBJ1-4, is DGGITQSPKYLFRKEGQNVTLSCEQNLNHDAMYWYRQDPGQGLRLIYYSQIVNDFQKGDIAEGYSVSREKKESFPLTVTSAQKNPTAFYLCASSTGTATNEKLFFGSGTQLSVL.

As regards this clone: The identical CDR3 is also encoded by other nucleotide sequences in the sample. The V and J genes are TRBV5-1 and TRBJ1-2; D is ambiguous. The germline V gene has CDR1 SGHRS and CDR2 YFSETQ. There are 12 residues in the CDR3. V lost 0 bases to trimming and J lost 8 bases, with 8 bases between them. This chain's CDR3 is CASSLDGGGYTF. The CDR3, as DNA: TGCGCCAGCAGCTTGGATGGAGGCGGCTACACCTTC.

Here the CDR3 DNA reads TGCGCCAGCAGCTTCGGGGCAGCTAACACTGAAGCTTTCTTT. The encoded protein is CASSFGAANTEAFF. The chain has TRBV5-1 and TRBJ1-1, with D possibly matching TRBD1 (5 bases). V was trimmed by 2 bases and J by 2 bases, leaving 10 bases between them. The CDR3 loop spans 14 amino acids. In germline, CDR1 is SGHRS, CDR2 YFSETQ. Together with reference TRBV5-1 and TRBJ1-1, the CDR3 gives the full variable domain: KAGVTQTPRYLIKTRGQQVTLSCSPISGHRSVSWYQQTPGQGLQFLFEYFSETQRNKGNFPGRFSGRQFSNSRSEMNVSTLELGDSALYLCASSFGAANTEAFFGQGTRLTVV.